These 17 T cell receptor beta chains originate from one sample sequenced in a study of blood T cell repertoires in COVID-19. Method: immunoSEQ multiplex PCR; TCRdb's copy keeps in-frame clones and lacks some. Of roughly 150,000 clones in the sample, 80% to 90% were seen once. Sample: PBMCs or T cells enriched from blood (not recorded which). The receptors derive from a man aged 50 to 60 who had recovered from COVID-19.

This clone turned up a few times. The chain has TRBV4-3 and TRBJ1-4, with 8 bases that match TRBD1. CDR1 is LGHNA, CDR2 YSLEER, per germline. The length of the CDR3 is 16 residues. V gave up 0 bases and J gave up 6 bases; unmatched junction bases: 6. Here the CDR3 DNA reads TGCGCCAGCAGCCAAGATGGGGGACAGGCAGATGAAAAACTGTTTTTT. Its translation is CASSQDGGQADEKLFF.

DNA for the CDR3: TGTGCCAGCAGCCAACCGGGAAGGGGGCGATTTAATGAAAAACTGTTTTTT. Translating it yields CASSQPGRGRFNEKLFF. V and J are TRBV3-1 (or the pseudogene TRBV3-2) and TRBJ1-4; 7 bases are a match to TRBD1. The CDR3 extends over 17 amino acids. The V segment lost 2 bases and the J segment 4 bases; nucleotides outside the gene matches: 10. Per the germline V gene, CDR1 is LGHDT and CDR2 is YNNKEL (reference sequence).

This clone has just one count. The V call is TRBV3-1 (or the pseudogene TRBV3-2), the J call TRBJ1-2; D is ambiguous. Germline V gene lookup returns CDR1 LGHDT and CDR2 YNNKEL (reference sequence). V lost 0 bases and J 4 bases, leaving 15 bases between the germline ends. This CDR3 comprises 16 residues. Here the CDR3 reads CASSQEWSAGFYGYTF. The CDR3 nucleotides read TGTGCCAGCAGCCAAGAGTGGTCGGCAGGCTTCTATGGCTACACCTTC.

CDR3 region: CASIPGLTNTGELFF. CDR3 in DNA: TGTGCCAGCATCCCGGGACTAACGAACACCGGGGAGCTGTTTTTT. This sequence joins TRBV7-2 and TRBJ2-2, with TRBD2 matching over 7 bases. The CDR3 length is 15 residues. V lost 7 bases, J lost 0 bases, and 5 bases stayed unmatched. CDR1 and CDR2 from the germline V gene are SGHTA and FQGNSA.

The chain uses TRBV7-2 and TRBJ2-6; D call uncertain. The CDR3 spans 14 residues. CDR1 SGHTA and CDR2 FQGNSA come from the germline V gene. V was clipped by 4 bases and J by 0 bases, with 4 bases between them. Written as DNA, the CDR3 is TGTGCCAGCAGCTCCGTCTCTGGGGCCAACGTCCTGACTTTC. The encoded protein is CASSSVSGANVLTF.

CDR3 sequence reads: CSASAAGGTDTQYF. In DNA, the CDR3 is TGCAGTGCTAGTGCGGCGGGGGGGACAGATACGCAGTATTTT. The genes are TRBV20-1 and TRBJ2-3, with TRBD2 matching over 9 bases. Germline V CDR1 and CDR2: DFQATT, SNEGSKA (reference sequence). The CDR3 extends over 14 amino acids. V lost 3 bases to trimming and J lost 3 bases; unmatched junction nucleotides: 4.

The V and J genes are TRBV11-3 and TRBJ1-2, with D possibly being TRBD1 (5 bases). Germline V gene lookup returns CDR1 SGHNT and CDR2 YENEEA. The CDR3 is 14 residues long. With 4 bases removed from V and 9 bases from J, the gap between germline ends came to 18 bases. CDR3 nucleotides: TGTGCCAGCAGCTCCAGGGTCCCTCAGCTTTGCTACACCTTC. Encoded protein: CASSSRVPQLCYTF.

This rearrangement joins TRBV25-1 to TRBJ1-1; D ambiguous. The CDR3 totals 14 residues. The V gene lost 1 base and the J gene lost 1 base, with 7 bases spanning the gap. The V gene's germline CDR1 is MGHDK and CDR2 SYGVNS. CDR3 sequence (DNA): TGTGCCAGCAGTGAATCTCCAGGGAACACTGAAGCTTTCTTT. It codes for CASSESPGNTEAFF.

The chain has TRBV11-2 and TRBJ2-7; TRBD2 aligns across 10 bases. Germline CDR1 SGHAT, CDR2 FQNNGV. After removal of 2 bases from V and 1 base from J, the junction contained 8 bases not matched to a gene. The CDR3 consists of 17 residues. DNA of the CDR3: TGTGCCAGCAGCTTAAACGGGCCTAGCGGGGGTTCCTACGAGCAGTACTTC. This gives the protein CASSLNGPSGGSYEQYF. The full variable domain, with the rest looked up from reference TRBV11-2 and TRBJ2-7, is EAGVAQSPRYKIIEKRQSVAFWCNPISGHATLYWYQQILGQGPKLLIQFQNNGVVDDSQLPKDRFSAERLKGVDSTLKIQPAKLEDSAVYLCASSLNGPSGGSYEQYFGPGTRLTVT.

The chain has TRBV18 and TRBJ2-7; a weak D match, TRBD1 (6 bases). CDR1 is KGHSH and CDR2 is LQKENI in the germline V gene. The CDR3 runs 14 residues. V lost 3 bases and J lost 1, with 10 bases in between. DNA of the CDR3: TGTGCCAGCTCACCGTACAGGGAGTCCTACGAGCAGTACTTC. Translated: CASSPYRESYEQYF. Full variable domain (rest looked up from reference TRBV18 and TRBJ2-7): NAGVMQNPRHLVRRRGQEARLRCSPMKGHSHVYWYRQLPEEGLKFMVYLQKENIIDESGMPKERFSAEFPKEGPSILRIQQVVRGDSAAYFCASSPYRESYEQYFGPGTRLTVT.

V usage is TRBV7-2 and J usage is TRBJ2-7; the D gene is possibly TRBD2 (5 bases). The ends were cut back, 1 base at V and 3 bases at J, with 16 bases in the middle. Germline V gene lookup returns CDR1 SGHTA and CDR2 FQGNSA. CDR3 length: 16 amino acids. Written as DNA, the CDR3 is TGTGCCAGCAGCTTAGAAACGCTAGGCGGACTCTACGAGCAGTACTTC. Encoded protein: CASSLETLGGLYEQYF. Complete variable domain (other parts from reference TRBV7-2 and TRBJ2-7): GAGVSQSPSNKVTEKGKDVELRCDPISGHTALYWYRQSLGQGLEFLIYFQGNSAPDKSGLPSDRFSAERTGGSVSTLTIQRTQQEDSAVYLCASSLETLGGLYEQYFGPGTRLTVT.

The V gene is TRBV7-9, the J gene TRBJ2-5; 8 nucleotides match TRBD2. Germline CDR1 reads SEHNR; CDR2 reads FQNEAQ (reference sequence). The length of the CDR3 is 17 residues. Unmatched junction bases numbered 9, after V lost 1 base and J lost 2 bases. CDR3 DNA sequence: TGTGCCAGCAGCTTAGATGGGGTAGCGGGGTGGCAAGAGACCCAGTACTTC. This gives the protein CASSLDGVAGWQETQYF.

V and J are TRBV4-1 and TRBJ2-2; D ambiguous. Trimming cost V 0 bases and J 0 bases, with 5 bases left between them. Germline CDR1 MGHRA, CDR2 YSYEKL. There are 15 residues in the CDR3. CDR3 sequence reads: CASSQDYTNTGELFF. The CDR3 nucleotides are TGCGCCAGCAGCCAAGACTATACGAACACCGGGGAGCTGTTTTTT.

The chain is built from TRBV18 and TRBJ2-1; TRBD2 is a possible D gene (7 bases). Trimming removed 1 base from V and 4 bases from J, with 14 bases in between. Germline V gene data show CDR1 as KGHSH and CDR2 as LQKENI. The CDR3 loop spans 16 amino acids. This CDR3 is CASSPQKGGVYNEQFF. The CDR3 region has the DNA TGTGCCAGCTCACCACAGAAGGGGGGGGTATACAATGAGCAGTTCTTC.

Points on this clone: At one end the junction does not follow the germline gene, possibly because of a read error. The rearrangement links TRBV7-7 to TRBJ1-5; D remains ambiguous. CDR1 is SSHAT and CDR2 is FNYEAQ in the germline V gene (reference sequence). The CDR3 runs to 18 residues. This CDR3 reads CASSTQPTDQESNQPQHF. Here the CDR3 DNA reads TGTGCTAGCAGCACCCAACCGACGGATCAGGAAAGCAATCAGCCCCAGCATTTT.

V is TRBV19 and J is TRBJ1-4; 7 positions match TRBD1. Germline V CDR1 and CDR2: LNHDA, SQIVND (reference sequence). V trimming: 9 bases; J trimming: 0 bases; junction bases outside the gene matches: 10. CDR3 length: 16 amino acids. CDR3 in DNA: TGTGCCAGCCGTAGGGGGCAGGTTTCAACTAATGAAAAACTGTTTTTT. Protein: CASRRGQVSTNEKLFF.

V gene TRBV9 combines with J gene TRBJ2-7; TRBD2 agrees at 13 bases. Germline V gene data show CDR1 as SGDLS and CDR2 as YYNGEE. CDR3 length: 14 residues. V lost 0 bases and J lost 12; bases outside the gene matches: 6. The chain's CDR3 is CASSVELAGGQRYF. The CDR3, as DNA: TGTGCCAGCAGCGTAGAACTAGCGGGGGGGCAACGGTACTTC. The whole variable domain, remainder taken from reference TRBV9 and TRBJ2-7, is DSGVTQTPKHLITATGQRVTLRCSPRSGDLSVYWYQQSLDQGLQFLIQYYNGEERAKGNILERFSAQQFPDLHSELNLSSLELGDSALYFCASSVELAGGQRYFGPGTRLTVT.